The TCR beta chain described here comes from a study of cytomegalovirus exposure and HLA in healthy donors. About this clone itself: Its matching antigen is unknown.

60 Vbeta and 13 Jbeta primers were used in PCR. Using immunoSEQ multiplex PCR, the repertoire was profiled, and TCRdb retains in-frame clones only, with some absent. The sample includes about 64,000 clones, 55% to 70% of them seen just once. Study results and caveats: The records held CMV serostatus as the only immune exposure information. Roughly uniform sequencing depth across donors was assumed, possibly incorrectly. There was a cluster of highly shared sequence variants that was likely a sequencing artifact. Earlier analysis found most TCR beta V segments productive about 87% or about 30% of the time.

CDR1 and CDR2 from the germline V gene are SGHTA and FQGTGA. CDR3 size: 14 residues. Trimming removed 4 bases from V and 3 bases from J, with 11 bases in between. The gene calls are TRBV7-3 and TRBJ2-3; a possible D gene is TRBD2 (5 bases). The sequence was collected from a woman between 45 and 60 years old in good health and CMV-seronegative. The sequencing sample was made of PBMCs. The DNA of the CDR3 is TGTGCCAGCAGCTCGAGAGGACTGACAGATACGCAGTATTTT. This gives the protein CASSSRGLTDTQYF.